The 31 T cell receptor beta chains listed next were all sequenced from one sample in a study of T cell responses to AZD1222 COVID-19 vaccine (dated by TCRdb to the early 2020s). The library was obtained by the immunoSEQ multiplex PCR assay. The table comes from immuneACCESS by way of TCRdb, which keeps in-frame sequences with V and J called. Part of the clones is missing from these tables; in studies checked, under half for an unresolved V gene and the rest for unknown reasons. The sample contains about 150,000 clones, about nine tenths of them found a single time. The ten largest account for less than 1.6% of the sample. This specimen's time point label, per the study, means: baseline before first vaccination. This specimen was peripheral blood, taken on day 0 of AZD1222 vaccination. Receptors were obtained from an adult in good health.

The chain employs TRBV19 and TRBJ2-1, with 7 positions matching TRBD2. V was pared by 6 bases and J by 2 bases, with 10 bases of the junction left unmatched. The CDR3 contains 16 residues. Germline V gives CDR1 LNHDA, CDR2 SQIVND (reference sequence). CDR3 in amino acids: CASSIGGRNTYNEQFF. The CDR3 DNA is TGTGCCAGTAGCATCGGGGGGAGGAACACCTACAATGAGCAGTTCTTC.

CDR3: CSVEGQGRNYGYTF. CDR3 nucleotides: TGCAGCGTTGAGGGACAGGGGAGGAACTATGGCTACACCTTC. The V call is TRBV29-1, the J call TRBJ1-2, with 10 positions matching TRBD1. CDR1 and CDR2 from the germline V gene are SQVTM and ANQGSEA. V gave up 3 bases and J gave up 2 bases; unmatched junction bases: 3. The CDR3 covers 14 residues.

V is TRBV5-6 and J is TRBJ1-1; possibly TRBD1 for D (6 bases). There are 13 residues in the CDR3. The germline CDR1 and CDR2 sequences are SGHDT and YYEEEE. The V end was cut by 7 bases, the J end by 1 base, with 11 bases between. The chain's CDR3 is CASVLRGNTEAFF. The CDR3 DNA sequence: TGTGCCAGCGTACTCAGGGGGAACACTGAAGCTTTCTTT.

The genes are TRBV7-9 and TRBJ2-7; the match to TRBD1 covers 7 bases. Trimming removed 7 bases from V and 0 bases from J; junction bases left unmatched: 9. Germline V gene lookup returns CDR1 SEHNR and CDR2 FQNEAQ (reference sequence). CDR3 length: 15 amino acids. As DNA, the CDR3 is TGTGCCAGCAACCGACCGGGACAGAGCTCCTACGAGCAGTACTTC. Protein sequence: CASNRPGQSSYEQYF.

This sequence joins TRBV6-2 or TRBV6-3 and TRBJ2-1; 10 bases line up with TRBD2. Germline CDR1 reads MNHEY; CDR2 reads SVGEGT. The V segment lost 6 bases and the J segment 8 bases; nucleotides outside the gene matches: 16. The length of the CDR3 is 17 residues. The CDR3 spells CASSPRPGLAKWDEQFF. The CDR3 DNA reads TGTGCCAGCAGCCCTAGACCGGGACTAGCGAAGTGGGATGAGCAGTTCTTC.

The gene calls are TRBV5-1 and TRBJ1-2, with 7 bases matching TRBD1. V lost 4 bases, J lost 4 bases, and 7 bases stayed unmatched. CDR3 size: 14 residues. Germline assignment: CDR1 SGHRS and CDR2 YFSETQ. For the CDR3, the DNA is TGCGCCAGCAGCACGGGGGACAGTTCCTATGGCTACACCTTC. This sequence encodes CASSTGDSSYGYTF.

The chain uses TRBV28 and TRBJ1-6, with 10 nucleotides matching TRBD1. Trimming took 8 bases from V and 9 from J; bases not matched to a gene: 4. The CDR3 has 13 amino acids. Germline-derived CDR1 and CDR2 are MDHEN and SYDVKM. CDR3: CASERDRGSPLHF. For the CDR3, the DNA is TGTGCCAGCGAGCGGGACAGGGGTTCACCCCTCCACTTT.

V is TRBV19 and J is TRBJ1-1; TRBD1 aligns across 8 bases. The junction had 11 bases not matched to a gene; V was cut back by 5 bases and J by 3 bases. The germline V gene encodes CDR1 LNHDA and CDR2 SQIVND (reference sequence). CDR3 size: 16 residues. CDR3 bases: TGTGCCAGTAGTGTTCAACAGGGGGTGAGGTACACTGAAGCTTTCTTT. This encodes CASSVQQGVRYTEAFF. The whole variable domain, filled in from reference TRBV19 and TRBJ1-1, reads DGGITQSPKYLFRKEGQNVTLSCEQNLNHDAMYWYRQDPGQGLRLIYYSQIVNDFQKGDIAEGYSVSREKKESFPLTVTSAQKNPTAFYLCASSVQQGVRYTEAFFGQGTRLTVV.

CDR3 nucleotide sequence: TGTGCCAGCACCCCTTTATGGGGGACAGGTGGCAATCAGCCCCAGCATTTT. This sequence encodes CASTPLWGTGGNQPQHF. J is TRBJ1-5 and V is TRBV6-2 or TRBV6-3; 8 bases agree with TRBD1. Trimming at V came to 7 bases and at J to 2 bases, leaving 13 bases not matched to a gene. This CDR3 region has 17 residues. Germline V gene data show CDR1 as MNHEY and CDR2 as SVGEGT.

This clone was seen a single time. The rearrangement joins TRBV18 to TRBJ2-7; no reliable D call. CDR3 size: 14 residues. V lost 4 bases and J lost 2, with 12 bases in between. The germline V gene has CDR1 KGHSH and CDR2 LQKENI. The chain's CDR3 is CASSQGAQTYEQYF. CDR3 DNA sequence: TGTGCCAGCTCACAAGGAGCCCAGACCTACGAGCAGTACTTC.

This sequence joins TRBV3-1 (or the pseudogene TRBV3-2) and TRBJ2-7; TRBD1 matches 10 bases. The CDR3 has 16 residues. V was clipped by 1 base and J by 3 bases; unmatched bases: 6. In germline, CDR1 is LGHDT, CDR2 YNNKEL (reference sequence). The CDR3 reads CASSQGARDRGYEQYF. Here the CDR3 DNA reads TGTGCCAGCAGCCAAGGAGCACGGGACAGGGGCTACGAGCAGTACTTC.

This chain joins TRBV11-2 and TRBJ2-5; 8 bases are shared with TRBD2. Trimming removed 1 base from V and 2 bases from J; junction bases left unmatched: 6. The CDR3 spans 16 residues. CDR1 and CDR2 (germline): SGHAT, FQNNGV. The CDR3 DNA is TGTGCCAGCAGCTTAGCCTCGGGGGGGATACAAGAGACCCAGTACTTC. It codes for CASSLASGGIQETQYF.

V gene TRBV27 combines with J gene TRBJ1-2; 8 nucleotides match TRBD1. The J segment lost 4 bases and the V segment lost 5 bases, leaving 9 bases of the junction unmatched. This CDR3 region has 15 residues. Germline V gene data show CDR1 as MNHEY and CDR2 as SMNVEV (reference sequence). CDR3 residues: CASSPTRQGIYGYTF. CDR3 coding DNA: TGTGCCAGCAGTCCTACCCGACAGGGGATCTATGGCTACACCTTC.

This rearrangement joins TRBV2 to TRBJ1-6; D is unresolved. With 7 bases removed from V and 9 bases from J, the gap between germline ends came to 13 bases. Germline V gene data show CDR1 as SNHLY and CDR2 as FYNNEI. The CDR3 sequence is 13 residues long. Here the CDR3 reads CASINRSISPLHF. In nucleotides, the CDR3 is TGTGCCAGCATAAACAGAAGTATTTCACCCCTCCACTTT.

The V and J genes are TRBV6-5 and TRBJ1-4; D unresolved. This CDR3 is built from 14 residues. CDR1 and CDR2 (germline): MNHEY, SVGAGI. The V end was cut by 5 bases, the J end by 0 bases, with 7 bases between. CDR3 sequence (DNA): TGTGCCAGCAGTCCAGCCACAACTAATGAAAAACTGTTTTTT. It is translated as CASSPATTNEKLFF.

J is TRBJ1-5 and V is TRBV28, with TRBD1 identical over 8 bases. The CDR3 has 14 residues. Germline CDR1 is MDHEN and CDR2 is SYDVKM. Germline trimming cut 7 bases from V and 9 bases from J; bases unmatched to any gene: 11. The CDR3 DNA reads as TGTGCCAGCACCAAGATCAGGGGGCTTATGCCCCAGCATTTT. Protein sequence: CASTKIRGLMPQHF.

The sample holds a few counts of this clone. Other DNA variants within this sample encode the same CDR3. The chain is built from TRBV18 and TRBJ1-1; D is perhaps TRBD1 (6 bases). The CDR3 extends over 13 amino acids. Germline V gene lookup returns CDR1 KGHSH and CDR2 LQKENI. V was cut by 3 bases and J by 5 bases, with 10 bases left in between. The CDR3 loop reads CASSPQGNTEAFF. CDR3 nucleotide sequence: TGTGCCAGCTCACCTCAGGGGAATACTGAAGCTTTCTTT.

This rearrangement joins TRBV28 to TRBJ2-5; 14 bases are a match to TRBD2. From germline, CDR1 is MDHEN and CDR2 SYDVKM. CDR3 length: 15 amino acids. V was clipped by 5 bases and J by 7 bases; unmatched bases: 6. CDR3 sequence reads: CASSRLAGGQGTQYF. CDR3 in DNA: TGTGCCAGCAGTAGACTAGCGGGGGGGCAGGGGACCCAGTACTTC.

The V call is TRBV2, the J call TRBJ2-5; D assignment may be TRBD1 or TRBD2 (5 bases each). This CDR3 spans 11 amino acids. Trimming removed 8 bases from V and 5 bases from J, with 9 bases in between. Germline-derived CDR1 and CDR2 are SNHLY and FYNNEI. CDR3 loop: CASRGEETQYF. In DNA form, the CDR3 reads TGTGCCAGCCGAGGGGAGGAGACCCAGTACTTC. Looking up the rest from reference TRBV2 and TRBJ2-5 gives the full variable domain: EPEVTQTPSHQVTQMGQEVILRCVPISNHLYFYWYRQILGQKVEFLVSFYNNEISEKSEIFDDQFSVERPDGSNFTLKIRSTKLEDSAMYFCASRGEETQYFGPGTRLLVL.

The chain joins TRBV7-8 to TRBJ2-7, with 9 bases lining up with TRBD1. The trim removed 5 bases at V and 1 base at J, leaving 6 bases unmatched. CDR3 length equals 15 residues. The V gene's germline CDR1 is SGHVS and CDR2 FQNEAQ. The DNA for the CDR3 is TGTGCCAGCAGCATGGGACAGGGAATATCCTACGAGCAGTACTTC. Translating it yields CASSMGQGISYEQYF.

The CDR3 reads CASRKEGNTEAFF. In nucleotides, the CDR3 is TGTGCCAGCCGAAAGGAGGGGAACACTGAAGCTTTCTTT. This chain uses TRBV6-4 with TRBJ1-1; no firm D call. This CDR3 comprises 13 residues. The germline V and J ends were trimmed by 8 bases and 1 base, with 11 bases remaining between them. Germline values: CDR1 MRHNA, CDR2 SNTAGT.

The chain uses TRBV11-3 and TRBJ2-2; maybe TRBD2 (5 bases). The CDR3 is 11 amino acids. V was shortened by 5 bases and J by 8 bases, with 6 bases between the two germline ends. Germline CDR1 and CDR2: SGHNT and YENEEA. The CDR3 loop is CASSRGGELFF. The CDR3 DNA reads TGTGCCAGCAGCCGAGGGGGGGAGCTGTTTTTT.

This rearrangement joins TRBV30 to TRBJ2-3; D gene unclear. The CDR3 is made up of 11 amino acids. Germline-derived CDR1 and CDR2 are GTSNPN and SVGIG (reference sequence). The V and J ends lost 1 base and 3 bases respectively, with 2 bases between them. Here the CDR3 reads CAWSDTDTQYF. DNA for the CDR3: TGTGCCTGGAGTGATACAGATACGCAGTATTTT.

CDR3 residues: CASSFQKGTGNTIYF. CDR3 in DNA: TGTGCCAGCAGTTTCCAGAAGGGGACTGGAAACACCATATATTTT. This chain uses TRBV28 with TRBJ1-3, with D perhaps matching TRBD1 (5 bases). Trimming shortened V by 3 bases and J by 2 bases, and 11 bases separated the two germline ends. Germline values: CDR1 MDHEN, CDR2 SYDVKM. The CDR3 has 15 residues.

V gene TRBV2 combines with J gene TRBJ1-2; D gene ambiguous. V dropped 4 bases and J dropped 5 bases, with 11 bases sitting between them. The V gene's germline CDR1 is SNHLY and CDR2 FYNNEI. This CDR3 comprises 13 residues. CDR3: CASSGPGEYGYTF. Written as DNA, the CDR3 is TGTGCCAGCAGTGGGCCTGGGGAATATGGCTACACCTTC.

This chain connects TRBV2 to TRBJ2-2; D is tentatively TRBD1 or TRBD2 (5 bases each). The V end lost 11 bases, the J end lost 3 bases, and 10 bases lay between the germline ends. The length of the CDR3 is 12 residues. CDR1 and CDR2 (germline): SNHLY, FYNNEI. The CDR3 protein is CAAGTYTGELFF. In nucleotides, the CDR3 is TGTGCCGCAGGGACCTACACCGGGGAGCTGTTTTTT. Drawing the rest from reference TRBV2 and TRBJ2-2, the complete variable domain is EPEVTQTPSHQVTQMGQEVILRCVPISNHLYFYWYRQILGQKVEFLVSFYNNEISEKSEIFDDQFSVERPDGSNFTLKIRSTKLEDSAMYFCAAGTYTGELFFGEGSRLTVL.

V usage is TRBV4-3 and J usage is TRBJ1-1; the D gene is possibly TRBD1 (6 bases). Per germline, CDR1 LGHNA and CDR2 YSLEER. Trimming stripped 0 bases from V and 2 bases from J, with 10 bases between. This CDR3 region has 15 residues. CDR3 protein: CASSQDRTANTEAFF. The CDR3 DNA is TGCGCCAGCAGCCAAGACCGGACAGCCAACACTGAAGCTTTCTTT.

The chain is built from TRBV14 and TRBJ2-7; no clear D gene. Germline-derived CDR1 and CDR2 are SGHDN and FVKESK. The CDR3 runs 13 residues. V lost 3 bases and J lost 1, with 7 bases in between. CDR3 nucleotides: TGTGCCAGCAGCCAGTATGGATCCTACGAGCAGTACTTC. This sequence encodes CASSQYGSYEQYF. Full variable domain (missing parts from reference TRBV14 and TRBJ2-7): EAGVTQFPSHSVIEKGQTVTLRCDPISGHDNLYWYRRVMGKEIKFLLHFVKESKQDESGMPNNRFLAERTGGTYSTLKVQPAELEDSGVYFCASSQYGSYEQYFGPGTRLTVT.

The chain carries TRBV7-3 and TRBJ2-1; 9 nucleotides line up with TRBD2. Looked up from germline, CDR1 is SGHTA and CDR2 is FQGTGA. V lost 4 bases to trimming and J lost 5 bases; unmatched junction nucleotides: 12. The CDR3 length is 17 residues. This CDR3 reads CASSSQPLAGTDNEQFF. CDR3 nucleotide sequence: TGTGCCAGCAGCTCCCAGCCTCTAGCGGGGACAGACAATGAGCAGTTCTTC.

This chain joins TRBV9 and TRBJ1-2, with 8 positions matching TRBD1. CDR1 and CDR2 (germline): SGDLS, YYNGEE. The junction had 7 bases not matched to a gene; V was cut back by 0 bases and J by 6 bases. The CDR3 contains 15 residues. CDR3 amino acids: CASSVAEDRDDGYTF. The CDR3 nucleotides are TGTGCCAGCAGCGTAGCGGAGGACAGGGACGATGGCTACACCTTC.

The chain joins TRBV5-6 to TRBJ2-6, with D hard to call. CDR1 and CDR2 from the germline V gene are SGHDT and YYEEEE. Trimming shortened V by 4 bases and J by 1 base, and 9 bases separated the two germline ends. CDR3 length equals 15 residues. The CDR3 DNA is TGTGCCAGCAGCCCAACACCTTCTGGGGCCAACGTCCTGACTTTC. Translation gives CASSPTPSGANVLTF.